The following is a T cell receptor (beta chain) sequence with its context. Its antigen is undetermined. The authors ran the assay at deep level. Profiling relied on immunoSEQ multiplex PCR, and the TCRdb table lists in-frame clones only, not all of them. This table has 2 million to 2.5 million clones, 80% to 95% appearing once. This entry is derived from a study of shared clonotypes between healthy human individuals. Study context: The study used three CD4 naive, three CD4 memory, two CD8 naive and one CD8 memory plate per donor. General study results and limits: Rarefaction revealed incomplete sorted-subset sequencing despite large depth. It was observed that approximately 5% of naive CD4 clonotypes were shared across four donors.

The CDR3 is 16 amino acids. In germline, CDR1 is SGHRS, CDR2 YFSETQ. V was cut by 0 bases and J by 0 bases, with 12 bases left in between. This receptor was obtained from a man between 18 and 35 years old in good health. Some clones in this sample may be carry-over from other donors' samples. Sequenced: naive CD4+ T cells from PBMCs. Subset in this sample: CD45RA+ positively selected. The J gene is TRBJ1-1, the V gene TRBV5-1, with D unresolved. CDR3 DNA sequence: TGCGCCAGCAGCTTGGTGGCTTCGACACTGAACACTGAAGCTTTCTTT. Its translation: CASSLVASTLNTEAFF.